This T cell receptor (beta chain) came from a study of cytomegalovirus exposure and HLA in healthy donors. General study points: A cluster of highly shared sequence variants was likely a sequencing artifact.

Trimming removed 4 bases at V and 2 bases at J, with 6 bases between. CDR1 SGHNT and CDR2 YYREEE come from the germline V gene (reference sequence). The CDR3 has 12 amino acids. This clone appeared a few times. What it binds is not known. The PCR made use of 60 Vbeta and 13 Jbeta primers. The method was immunoSEQ multiplex PCR; TCRdb's version includes in-frame clones alone and lacks a portion of them. The sample includes some 110,000 clones, 10% of them seen just once. The rearrangement joins TRBV5-4 to TRBJ2-5, with D uncertain. This sequence originates from a middle-aged man in good health and CMV-seropositive. Sequences were obtained from PBMCs. The CDR3 DNA sequence: TGTGCCAGCAGCCAACATCAAGAGACCCAGTACTTC. This encodes CASSQHQETQYF.